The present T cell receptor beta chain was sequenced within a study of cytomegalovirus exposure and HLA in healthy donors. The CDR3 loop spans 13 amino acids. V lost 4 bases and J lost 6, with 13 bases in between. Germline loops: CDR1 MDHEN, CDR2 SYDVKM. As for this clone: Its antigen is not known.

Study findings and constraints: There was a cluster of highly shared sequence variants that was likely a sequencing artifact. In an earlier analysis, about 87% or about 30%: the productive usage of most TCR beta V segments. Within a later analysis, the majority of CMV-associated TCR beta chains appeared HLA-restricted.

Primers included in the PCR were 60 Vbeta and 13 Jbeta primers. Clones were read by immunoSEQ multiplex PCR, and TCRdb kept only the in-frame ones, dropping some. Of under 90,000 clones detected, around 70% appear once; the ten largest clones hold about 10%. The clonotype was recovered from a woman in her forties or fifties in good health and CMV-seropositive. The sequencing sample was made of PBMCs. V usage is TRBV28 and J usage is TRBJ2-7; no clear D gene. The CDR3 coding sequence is TGTGCCAGCAGTTCTGTACTCTTCGGCGAGCAGTACTTC. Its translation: CASSSVLFGEQYF.